The entry that follows covers one T cell receptor (beta chain) sequence. TCRdb's table, derived via immunoSEQ multiplex PCR, lists solely in-frame clones and lacks some. The top ten clones hold more than 20% of a sample with 85,000 to 100,000 clones, approximately 80% of them seen once. This entry belongs to a study of blood T cell repertoires in COVID-19. Sample: peripheral blood. The sequence derives from a human donor in a cohort sampled during active COVID-19.

The CDR3 is CASSPLDEQYF. The CDR3 DNA reads as TGTGCCAGCAGCCCACTGGACGAGCAGTACTTC. J is TRBJ2-7 and V is TRBV6-5, with unresolved D. The V end was cut by 6 bases, the J end by 5 bases, with 8 bases between. CDR1 MNHEY and CDR2 SVGAGI come from the germline V gene. This CDR3 has 11 residues.